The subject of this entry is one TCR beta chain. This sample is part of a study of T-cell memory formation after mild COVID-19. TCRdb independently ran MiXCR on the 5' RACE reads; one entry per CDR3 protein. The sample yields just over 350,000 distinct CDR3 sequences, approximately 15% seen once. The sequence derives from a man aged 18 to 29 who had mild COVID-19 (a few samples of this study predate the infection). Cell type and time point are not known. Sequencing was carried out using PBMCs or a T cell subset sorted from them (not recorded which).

The CDR3 region has the DNA TGCAGTGCCCTACAGGGTAGCTGGAACACTGAAGCTTTCTTT. Protein product: CSALQGSWNTEAFF. The V call is TRBV20-1, the J call TRBJ1-1; perhaps TRBD1 as D (6 bases). The germline V gene encodes CDR1 DFQATT and CDR2 SNEGSKA (reference sequence). The CDR3 spans 14 residues. The V end was cut by 6 bases, the J end by 1 base, with 15 bases between.